These 15 T cell receptor beta chains were all obtained from the same sample, sequenced in a study of cytomegalovirus exposure and HLA in healthy donors. PCR used 60 Vbeta primers and 13 Jbeta primers. Assay: immunoSEQ multiplex PCR; the TCRdb copy retains only in-frame clones and omits some. Of about 150,000 clones listed, 80% to 85% are singletons. Sequences were obtained from PBMCs. The source is a boy aged 2 to 9 in good health and CMV-seronegative.

The chain links TRBV5-6 to TRBJ2-7, with D unclear. CDR1 is SGHDT and CDR2 is YYEEEE in the germline V gene. This CDR3 is built from 14 residues. The V and J ends lost 0 bases and 3 bases respectively, with 10 bases between them. As DNA, the CDR3 is TGTGCCAGCAGCTTGGCCGGCGAGGTCTACGAGCAGTACTTC. Translation gives CASSLAGEVYEQYF.

V and J are TRBV11-2 and TRBJ2-7; 9 positions agree with TRBD1. CDR3 length: 17 residues. Germline-derived CDR1 and CDR2 are SGHAT and FQNNGV. V was clipped by 1 base and J by 4 bases; unmatched bases: 11. The CDR3 region is CASSLVRDRVLGYEQYF. CDR3 nucleotide sequence: TGTGCCAGCAGCTTAGTTCGGGACAGGGTTCTTGGGTACGAGCAGTACTTC.

The V gene is TRBV29-1, the J gene TRBJ2-7, with D hard to call. CDR1 SQVTM and CDR2 ANQGSEA come from the germline V gene. The CDR3 has 11 residues. The ends were cut back, 6 bases at V and 4 bases at J, with 10 bases in the middle. CDR3 nucleotides: TGCAGCGTGACAATGGGTTACGAGCAGTACTTC. Its translation is CSVTMGYEQYF.

The chain uses TRBV27 and TRBJ1-1; 10 bases are a match to TRBD1. Germline CDR1 is MNHEY and CDR2 is SMNVEV (reference sequence). The CDR3 is made up of 16 amino acids. V trimming: 3 bases; J trimming: 3 bases; junction bases outside the gene matches: 7. CDR3 in amino acids: CASSFRPGQGYTEAFF. CDR3 bases: TGTGCCAGCAGTTTTAGGCCGGGACAGGGGTACACTGAAGCTTTCTTT.

The J gene is TRBJ2-2, the V gene TRBV28; D possibly corresponds to TRBD1 (6 bases). The V and J ends lost 4 bases and 5 bases respectively, with 8 bases between them. The CDR3 extends over 13 amino acids. CDR1 and CDR2 from the germline V gene are MDHEN and SYDVKM. In DNA form, the CDR3 reads TGTGCCAGCAGTTACACAGGGACCGGGGAGCTGTTTTTT. This gives the protein CASSYTGTGELFF.

This clone was observed a few times. This sequence joins TRBV4-2 and TRBJ2-1; no reliable D call. Germline CDR1 and CDR2: LGHNA and YNFKEQ. The CDR3 is 16 residues long. Trimming took 4 bases from V and 4 from J, leaving 17 bases between them. CDR3 protein: CASSPLMAAYYNEQFF. For the CDR3, the DNA is TGTGCCAGCAGCCCCCTAATGGCGGCTTATTACAATGAGCAGTTCTTC.

This sequence joins TRBV29-1 and TRBJ1-5; 7 nucleotides align to TRBD1. The CDR3 has 13 residues. CDR1 and CDR2 from the germline V gene are SQVTM and ANQGSEA. V shed 5 bases, J shed 6 bases, and the junction held 7 bases outside the gene matches. The CDR3 nucleotides are TGCAGCGTTCGACAGGGAGAGGGTCAGCCCCAGCATTTT. Its translation is CSVRQGEGQPQHF.

The chain uses TRBV7-9 and TRBJ2-1; 8 bases map to TRBD1. CDR3 length: 15 residues. The germline V gene has CDR1 SEHNR and CDR2 FQNEAQ (reference sequence). Unmatched junction bases numbered 6, after V lost 6 bases and J lost 2 bases. The CDR3 protein is CASSTIRGPYNEQFF. The CDR3, as DNA: TGTGCCAGCAGTACCATCAGGGGGCCCTACAATGAGCAGTTCTTC.

V usage is TRBV6-5 and J usage is TRBJ1-2; unclear D gene. Trimming took 4 bases from V and 2 from J, leaving 14 bases between them. Germline V gives CDR1 MNHEY, CDR2 SVGAGI. The CDR3 covers 15 residues. This CDR3 is CASSLTSLLNYGYTF. The DNA for the CDR3 is TGTGCCAGCAGTTTAACATCATTATTAAACTATGGCTACACCTTC.

The V call is TRBV27, the J call TRBJ2-2; 8 bases agree with TRBD1. Germline CDR1 MNHEY, CDR2 SMNVEV (reference sequence). CDR3 length equals 15 residues. J lost 4 bases, V lost 2 bases, and 3 bases had no gene match. The CDR3 loop is CASSLGDRPTGELFF. The CDR3 nucleotides are TGTGCCAGCAGTTTAGGGGACAGGCCCACCGGGGAGCTGTTTTTT.

The gene calls are TRBV30 and TRBJ1-1; D is ambiguous. There are 14 residues in the CDR3. Trimming removed 4 bases from V and 4 bases from J, with 16 bases in between. The germline gives CDR1 GTSNPN, CDR2 SVGIG (reference sequence). The CDR3 DNA reads as TGTGCCTGGATTCAACTAGGGAGGGCCACTGAAGCTTTCTTT. Translation gives CAWIQLGRATEAFF.

CDR3 region: CASSLGSLVEGYEQYF. The DNA of the CDR3 is TGCGCCAGCAGCTTGGGCAGCCTTGTGGAGGGCTACGAGCAGTACTTC. The chain combines TRBV5-1 with TRBJ2-7, with D maybe TRBD2 (6 bases). The V end was cut by 0 bases, the J end by 3 bases, with 16 bases between. The CDR3 has 16 residues. CDR1 SGHRS and CDR2 YFSETQ come from the germline V gene.

The chain combines TRBV11-3 with TRBJ2-1; TRBD2 matches 13 bases. CDR1 SGHNT and CDR2 YENEEA come from the germline V gene. This CDR3 region has 16 residues. Trimming took 5 bases from V and 5 from J; bases not matched to a gene: 6. CDR3 sequence reads: CASSTAGTSGNNEQFF. CDR3 bases: TGTGCCAGCAGCACCGCCGGGACTAGCGGGAACAATGAGCAGTTCTTC.

This clone was detected only a few times. The J gene is TRBJ2-1, the V gene TRBV5-6; D gene unclear. The germline V gene has CDR1 SGHDT and CDR2 YYEEEE. The V and J ends lost 3 bases and 2 bases respectively, with 3 bases between them. This CDR3 is built from 12 residues. The CDR3 sequence: CASSYTYNEQFF. The CDR3 bases are TGTGCCAGCAGCTACACCTACAATGAGCAGTTCTTC. The full variable domain, completed using reference TRBV5-6 and TRBJ2-1, is DAGVTQSPTHLIKTRGQQVTLRCSPKSGHDTVSWYQQALGQGPQFIFQYYEEEERQRGNFPDRFSGHQFPNYSSELNVNALLLGDSALYLCASSYTYNEQFFGPGTRLTVL.

The V gene is TRBV27, the J gene TRBJ2-7; 8 bases fit TRBD1. Trimming cost V 6 bases and J 3 bases; bases outside gene matches: 7. Germline loops: CDR1 MNHEY, CDR2 SMNVEV (reference sequence). The CDR3 sequence is 14 residues long. The CDR3 sequence is CASRSAGTGYEQYF. DNA of the CDR3: TGTGCCAGCAGAAGTGCCGGGACAGGCTACGAGCAGTACTTC.